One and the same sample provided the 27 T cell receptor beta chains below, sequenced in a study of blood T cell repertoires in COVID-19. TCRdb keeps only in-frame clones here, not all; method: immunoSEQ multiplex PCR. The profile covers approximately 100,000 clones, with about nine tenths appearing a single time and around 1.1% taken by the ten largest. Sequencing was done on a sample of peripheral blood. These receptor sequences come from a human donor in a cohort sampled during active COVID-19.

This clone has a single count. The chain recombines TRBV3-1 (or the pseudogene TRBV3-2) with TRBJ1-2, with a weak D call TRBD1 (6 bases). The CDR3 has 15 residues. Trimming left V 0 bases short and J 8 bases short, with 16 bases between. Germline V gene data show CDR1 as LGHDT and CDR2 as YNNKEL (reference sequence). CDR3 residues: CASSQDRWTAGGYTF. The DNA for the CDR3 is TGTGCCAGCAGCCAAGATCGGTGGACAGCTGGGGGCTACACCTTC.

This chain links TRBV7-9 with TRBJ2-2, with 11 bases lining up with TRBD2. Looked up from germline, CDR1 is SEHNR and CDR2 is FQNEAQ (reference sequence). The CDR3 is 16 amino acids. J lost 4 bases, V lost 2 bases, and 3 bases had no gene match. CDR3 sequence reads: CASSLTSGSGTGELFF. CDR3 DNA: TGTGCCAGCAGCTTAACTAGCGGGAGTGGCACCGGGGAGCTGTTTTTT.

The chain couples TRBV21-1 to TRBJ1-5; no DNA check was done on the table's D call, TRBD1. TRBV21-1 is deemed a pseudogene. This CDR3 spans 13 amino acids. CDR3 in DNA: TGTGCCAGCAGCGCCAGATTCCATCAGCCCCAGCATTTT. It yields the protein CASSARFHQPQHF.

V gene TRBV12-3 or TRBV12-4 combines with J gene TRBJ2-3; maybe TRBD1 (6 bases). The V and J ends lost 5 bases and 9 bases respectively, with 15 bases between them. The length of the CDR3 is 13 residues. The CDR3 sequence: CASSRQDLLTQYF. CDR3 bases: TGTGCCAGCAGTCGACAGGACTTGCTCACGCAGTATTTT.

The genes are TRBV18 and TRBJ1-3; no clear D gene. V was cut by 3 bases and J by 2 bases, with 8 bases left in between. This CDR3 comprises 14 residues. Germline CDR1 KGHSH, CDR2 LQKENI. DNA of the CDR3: TGTGCCAGCTCACCCGATAGTCCTGGAAACACCATATATTTT. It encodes CASSPDSPGNTIYF.

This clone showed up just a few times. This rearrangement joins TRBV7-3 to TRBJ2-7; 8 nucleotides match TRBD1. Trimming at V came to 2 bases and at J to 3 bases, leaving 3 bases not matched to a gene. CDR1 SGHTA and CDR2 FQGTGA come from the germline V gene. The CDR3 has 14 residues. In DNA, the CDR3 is TGTGCCAGCAGCTTATACAGGGGGGACTACGAGCAGTACTTC. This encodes CASSLYRGDYEQYF.

In nucleotides, the CDR3 is TGTGCCAGCAGCCGAGCTACAGGGATAGAGACCCAGTACTTC. Amino acids: CASSRATGIETQYF. The chain joins TRBV5-4 to TRBJ2-5, with a possible D match to TRBD1 (6 bases). Trimming removed 4 bases at V and 4 bases at J, with 14 bases between. The CDR3 extends over 14 amino acids. CDR1 is SGHNT, CDR2 YYREEE, per germline (reference sequence).

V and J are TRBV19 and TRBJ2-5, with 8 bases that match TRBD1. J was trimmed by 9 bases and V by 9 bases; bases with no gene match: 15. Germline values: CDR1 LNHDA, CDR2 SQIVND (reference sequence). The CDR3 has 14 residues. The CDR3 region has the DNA TGTGCCAGCGCCCCCGGGACAGGCCTCGGGGCCCAGTACTTC. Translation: CASAPGTGLGAQYF. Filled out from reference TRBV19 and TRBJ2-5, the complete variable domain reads DGGITQSPKYLFRKEGQNVTLSCEQNLNHDAMYWYRQDPGQGLRLIYYSQIVNDFQKGDIAEGYSVSREKKESFPLTVTSAQKNPTAFYLCASAPGTGLGAQYFGPGTRLLVL.

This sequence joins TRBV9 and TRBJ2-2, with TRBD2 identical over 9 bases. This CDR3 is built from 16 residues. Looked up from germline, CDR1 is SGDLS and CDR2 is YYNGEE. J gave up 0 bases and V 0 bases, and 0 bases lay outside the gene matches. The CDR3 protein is CASSVVAGANTGELFF. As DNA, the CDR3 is TGTGCCAGCAGCGTAGTAGCGGGAGCGAACACCGGGGAGCTGTTTTTT.

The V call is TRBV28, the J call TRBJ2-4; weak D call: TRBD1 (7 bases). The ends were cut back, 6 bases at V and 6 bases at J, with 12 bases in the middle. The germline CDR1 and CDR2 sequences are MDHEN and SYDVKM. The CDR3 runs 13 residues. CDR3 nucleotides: TGTGCCAGCAGGCAGGGGGGTGGAAACATTCAGTACTTC. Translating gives CASRQGGGNIQYF.

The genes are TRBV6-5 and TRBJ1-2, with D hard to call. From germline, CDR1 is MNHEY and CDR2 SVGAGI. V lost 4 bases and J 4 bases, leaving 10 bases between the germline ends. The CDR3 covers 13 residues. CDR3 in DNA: TGTGCCAGCAGTTTCCCGGGAAGCTATGGCTACACCTTC. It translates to CASSFPGSYGYTF.

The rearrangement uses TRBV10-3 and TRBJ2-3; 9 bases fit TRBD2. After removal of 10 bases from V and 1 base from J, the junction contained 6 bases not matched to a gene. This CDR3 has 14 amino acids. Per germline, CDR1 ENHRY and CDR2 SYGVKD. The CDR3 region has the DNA TGTGCCACCCGACTAGCGGCCCGCACAGATACGCAGTATTTT. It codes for CATRLAARTDTQYF.

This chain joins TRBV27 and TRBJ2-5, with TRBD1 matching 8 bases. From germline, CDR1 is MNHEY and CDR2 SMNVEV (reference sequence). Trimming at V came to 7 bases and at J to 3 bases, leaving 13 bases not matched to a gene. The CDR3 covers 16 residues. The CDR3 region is CASKPTGGRGKETQYF. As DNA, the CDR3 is TGTGCCAGCAAACCCACAGGGGGTAGAGGTAAAGAGACCCAGTACTTC.

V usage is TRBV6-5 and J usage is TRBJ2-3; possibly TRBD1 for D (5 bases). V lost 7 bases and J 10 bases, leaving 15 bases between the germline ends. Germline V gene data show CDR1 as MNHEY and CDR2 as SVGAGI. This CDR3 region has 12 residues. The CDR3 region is CASTSGAPPQYF. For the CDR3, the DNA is TGTGCCAGCACCTCTGGGGCCCCACCGCAGTATTTT.

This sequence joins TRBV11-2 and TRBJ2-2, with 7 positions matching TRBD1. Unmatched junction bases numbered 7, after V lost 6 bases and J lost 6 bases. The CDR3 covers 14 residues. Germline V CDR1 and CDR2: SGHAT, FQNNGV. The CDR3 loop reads CASRPGQIAGELFF. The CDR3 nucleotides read TGTGCCAGCAGGCCGGGACAGATAGCCGGGGAGCTGTTTTTT.

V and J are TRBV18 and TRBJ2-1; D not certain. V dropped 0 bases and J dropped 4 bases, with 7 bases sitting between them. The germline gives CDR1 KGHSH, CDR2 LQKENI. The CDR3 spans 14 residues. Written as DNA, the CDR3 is TGTGCCAGCTCACCACCGGTACAATACAATGAGCAGTTCTTC. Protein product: CASSPPVQYNEQFF.

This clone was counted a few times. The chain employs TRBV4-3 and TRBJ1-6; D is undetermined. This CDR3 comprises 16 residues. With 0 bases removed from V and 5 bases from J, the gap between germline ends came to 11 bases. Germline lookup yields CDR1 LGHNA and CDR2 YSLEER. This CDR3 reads CASSQELRANNSPLHF. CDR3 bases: TGCGCCAGCAGCCAAGAACTCCGAGCGAATAATTCACCCCTCCACTTT.

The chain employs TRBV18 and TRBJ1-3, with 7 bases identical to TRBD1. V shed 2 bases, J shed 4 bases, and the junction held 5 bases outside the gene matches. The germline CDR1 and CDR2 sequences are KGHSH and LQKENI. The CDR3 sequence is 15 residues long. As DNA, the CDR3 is TGTGCCAGCTCACCAACCACAGGGGTGGGAAACACCATATATTTT. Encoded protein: CASSPTTGVGNTIYF.

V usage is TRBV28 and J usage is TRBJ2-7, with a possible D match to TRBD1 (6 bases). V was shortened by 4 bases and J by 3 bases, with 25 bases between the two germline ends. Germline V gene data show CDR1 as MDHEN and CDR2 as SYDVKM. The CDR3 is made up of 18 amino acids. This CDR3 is CASSSIRGRGSRLYEQYF. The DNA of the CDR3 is TGTGCCAGCAGTTCCATCCGGGGTAGGGGGAGCCGCCTCTACGAGCAGTACTTC.

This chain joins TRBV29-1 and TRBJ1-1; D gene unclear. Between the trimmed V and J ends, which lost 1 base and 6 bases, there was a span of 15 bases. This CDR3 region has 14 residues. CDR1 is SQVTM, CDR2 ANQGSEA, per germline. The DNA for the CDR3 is TGCAGCGTTGAAGTTGACACCCTCAGGTCTGAAGCTTTCTTT. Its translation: CSVEVDTLRSEAFF.

CDR3 sequence reads: CSASDLHEQFF. CDR3 DNA: TGCAGTGCTAGTGACCTACATGAGCAGTTCTTC. The chain couples TRBV20-1 to TRBJ2-1; unclear D gene. This CDR3 region has 11 residues. V shed 3 bases and J shed 8 bases, with 8 bases lying between them. The germline CDR1 and CDR2 sequences are DFQATT and SNEGSKA (reference sequence).

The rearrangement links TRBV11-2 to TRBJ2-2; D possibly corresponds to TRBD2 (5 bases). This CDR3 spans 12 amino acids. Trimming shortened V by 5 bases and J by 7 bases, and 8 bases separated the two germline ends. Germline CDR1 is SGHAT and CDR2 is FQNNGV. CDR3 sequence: CASSPGSGELFF. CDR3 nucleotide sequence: TGTGCCAGCAGCCCTGGGAGCGGGGAGCTGTTTTTT.

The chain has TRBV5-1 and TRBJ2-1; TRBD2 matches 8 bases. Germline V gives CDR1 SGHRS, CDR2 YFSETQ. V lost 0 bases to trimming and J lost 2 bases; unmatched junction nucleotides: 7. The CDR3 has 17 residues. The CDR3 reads CASSLGPAGVTYNEQFF. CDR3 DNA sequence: TGCGCCAGCAGCTTGGGACCAGCGGGGGTCACCTACAATGAGCAGTTCTTC.

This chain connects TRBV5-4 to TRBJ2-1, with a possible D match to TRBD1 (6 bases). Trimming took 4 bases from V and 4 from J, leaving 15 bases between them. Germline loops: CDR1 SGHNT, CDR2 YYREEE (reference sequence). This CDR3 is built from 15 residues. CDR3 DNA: TGTGCCAGCAGCGTTTCCGGGACACCTTACAATGAGCAGTTCTTC. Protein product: CASSVSGTPYNEQFF.

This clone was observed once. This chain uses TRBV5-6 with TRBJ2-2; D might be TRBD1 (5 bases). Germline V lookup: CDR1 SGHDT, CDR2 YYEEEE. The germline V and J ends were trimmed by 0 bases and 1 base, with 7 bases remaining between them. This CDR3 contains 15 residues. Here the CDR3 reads CASSLDRMNTGELFF. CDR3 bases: TGTGCCAGCAGCTTGGACAGGATGAACACCGGGGAGCTGTTTTTT.

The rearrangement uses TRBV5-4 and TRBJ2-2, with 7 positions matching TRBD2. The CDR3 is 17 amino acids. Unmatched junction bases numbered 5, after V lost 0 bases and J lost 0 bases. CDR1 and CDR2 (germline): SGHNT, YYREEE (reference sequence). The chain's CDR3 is CASSLVGEGSNTGELFF. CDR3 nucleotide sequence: TGTGCCAGCAGCTTGGTTGGGGAGGGCTCGAACACCGGGGAGCTGTTTTTT. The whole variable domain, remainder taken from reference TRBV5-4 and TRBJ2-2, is ETGVTQSPTHLIKTRGQQVTLRCSSQSGHNTVSWYQQALGQGPQFIFQYYREEENGRGNFPPRFSGLQFPNYSSELNVNALELDDSALYLCASSLVGEGSNTGELFFGEGSRLTVL.

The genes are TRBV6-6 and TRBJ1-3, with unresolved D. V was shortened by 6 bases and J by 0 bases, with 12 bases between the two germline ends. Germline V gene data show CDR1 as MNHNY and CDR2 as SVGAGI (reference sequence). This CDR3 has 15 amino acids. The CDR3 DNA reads TGTGCCAGCAGCCGACAACAGAGCTCTGGAAACACCATATATTTT. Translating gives CASSRQQSSGNTIYF.